Below, 4 T cell receptor beta chains from the same sample are listed, as sequenced in a study of T cells in Graves' hyperthyroidism and ophthalmopathy. Using RNA transcripts as the source, TCR beta CDR3 regions were amplified. The HTBI primer set was used in a first-round RT-PCR of the TCR CDR3. In TCRdb, the multiplex PCR reads were re-called with MiXCR into one record per CDR3 protein. Of about 480,000 distinct CDR3 sequences listed, roughly an eighth are singletons. Sequencing was performed on blood. The receptors come from a woman under 30 with Graves' hyperthyroidism.

This sequence joins TRBV14 and TRBJ2-7, with D possibly called TRBD1 or TRBD2 (5 bases each). V was shortened by 4 bases and J by 9 bases, with 19 bases between the two germline ends. Per germline, CDR1 SGHDN and CDR2 FVKESK. The CDR3 runs to 14 residues. In nucleotides, the CDR3 is TGTGCCAGCAGCCCCTCGGGGCTCCCACCAGGGCAGTACGTC. It specifies CASSPSGLPPGQYV.

V gene TRBV5-1 combines with J gene TRBJ2-5; the match to TRBD2 covers 7 bases. Germline V gene sequence: CDR1 SGHRS, CDR2 YFSETQ. This CDR3 contains 13 residues. J gave up 2 bases and V 5 bases, and 3 bases lay outside the gene matches. Written as DNA, the CDR3 is TGCGCCAGCAGGCTAGCGGTTCAAGAGACCCAGTACTTC. This codes for CASRLAVQETQYF.

The rearrangement joins TRBV27 to TRBJ2-7; 7 nucleotides line up with TRBD2. The germline CDR1 and CDR2 sequences are MNHEY and SMNVEV (reference sequence). This CDR3 spans 13 amino acids. J gave up 5 bases and V 6 bases, and 7 bases lay outside the gene matches. The CDR3 region has the DNA TGTGCCAGCAGAAGGGAGGGACCCGACGAGCAGTACGTC. It yields the protein CASRREGPDEQYV.

This clonotype was observed many times. The rearrangement joins TRBV6-1 to TRBJ2-5; 8 bases line up with TRBD1. The germline V gene has CDR1 MNHNS and CDR2 SASEGT. V lost 5 bases to trimming and J lost 5 bases; unmatched junction nucleotides: 7. This CDR3 comprises 14 residues. The chain's CDR3 is CASSWAQGVETQYF. CDR3 DNA: TGTGCCAGCAGTTGGGCACAGGGGGTCGAGACCCAGTACTTC.